This T cell receptor (beta chain) was recovered during a study of cytomegalovirus exposure and HLA in healthy donors. The germline gives CDR1 LNHDA, CDR2 SQIVND (reference sequence). The CDR3 length is 14 residues. Trimming stripped 7 bases from V and 5 bases from J, with 14 bases between. Sampled while nominally healthy, donors likely had unrecorded immune exposures. The study ran its PCR with 60 Vbeta and 13 Jbeta primers. Measured with immunoSEQ multiplex PCR; TCRdb has only the in-frame clones, and not every one. The sample's table shows tens of thousands of clones. The sample was PBMCs. The chain has TRBV19 and TRBJ1-4; D call uncertain. This sequence originates from a man aged 40-49 years in good health and CMV-seronegative. The CDR3 is CASNVPGRNEKLFF. CDR3 sequence (DNA): TGTGCCAGTAACGTTCCGGGAAGGAATGAAAAACTGTTTTTT.